This T cell receptor beta chain emerged from a study of high-grade serous ovarian cancer treatment subgroups. V dropped 8 bases and J dropped 1 base, with 9 bases sitting between them. The CDR3 loop spans 13 amino acids. Germline V gene data show CDR1 as MNHEY and CDR2 as SVGAGI. The study, taken as a whole, reports: Different patients shared almost no repertoire; same-patient tumors shared about 0.1 to 0.79.

The data were produced by immunoSEQ multiplex PCR, yet TCRdb's version contains in-frame clones alone and is incomplete. The sample has around 9,300 clones; approximately 80% are singletons. The tumor samples were collected prior to definitive surgery or chemotherapy. A note on this clone: What it binds is not known.

The V call is TRBV6-5, the J call TRBJ1-5; perhaps TRBD1 as D (5 bases). This TCR derives from a human donor with high-grade serous ovarian cancer. Sequenced material: tumor tissue. The CDR3 DNA follows: TGTGCCAGCGGGACTGTGAGCAATCAGCCCCAGCATTTT. This codes for CASGTVSNQPQHF.